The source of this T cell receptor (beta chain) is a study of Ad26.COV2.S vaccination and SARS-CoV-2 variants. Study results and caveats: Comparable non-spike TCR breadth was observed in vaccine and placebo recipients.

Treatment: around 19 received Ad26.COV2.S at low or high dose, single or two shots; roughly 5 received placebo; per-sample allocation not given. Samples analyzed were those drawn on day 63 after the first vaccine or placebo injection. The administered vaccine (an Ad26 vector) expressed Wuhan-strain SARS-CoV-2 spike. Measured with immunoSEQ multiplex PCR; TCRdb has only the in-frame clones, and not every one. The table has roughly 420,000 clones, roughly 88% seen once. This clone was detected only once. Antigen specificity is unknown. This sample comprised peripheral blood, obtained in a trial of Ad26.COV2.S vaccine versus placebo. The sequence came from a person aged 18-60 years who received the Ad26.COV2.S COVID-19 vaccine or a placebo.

The CDR3 DNA reads TGTGCCAGCAGCTTGGGTTCTAGCACAGATACGCAGTATTTT. It encodes CASSLGSSTDTQYF. This rearrangement joins TRBV5-6 to TRBJ2-3; D gene ambiguous. Germline assignment: CDR1 SGHDT and CDR2 YYEEEE. The V end lost 0 bases, the J end lost 0 bases, and 5 bases lay between the germline ends. The CDR3 is 14 residues long. Looking up the rest from reference TRBV5-6 and TRBJ2-3 gives the full variable domain: DAGVTQSPTHLIKTRGQQVTLRCSPKSGHDTVSWYQQALGQGPQFIFQYYEEEERQRGNFPDRFSGHQFPNYSSELNVNALLLGDSALYLCASSLGSSTDTQYFGPGTRLTVL.